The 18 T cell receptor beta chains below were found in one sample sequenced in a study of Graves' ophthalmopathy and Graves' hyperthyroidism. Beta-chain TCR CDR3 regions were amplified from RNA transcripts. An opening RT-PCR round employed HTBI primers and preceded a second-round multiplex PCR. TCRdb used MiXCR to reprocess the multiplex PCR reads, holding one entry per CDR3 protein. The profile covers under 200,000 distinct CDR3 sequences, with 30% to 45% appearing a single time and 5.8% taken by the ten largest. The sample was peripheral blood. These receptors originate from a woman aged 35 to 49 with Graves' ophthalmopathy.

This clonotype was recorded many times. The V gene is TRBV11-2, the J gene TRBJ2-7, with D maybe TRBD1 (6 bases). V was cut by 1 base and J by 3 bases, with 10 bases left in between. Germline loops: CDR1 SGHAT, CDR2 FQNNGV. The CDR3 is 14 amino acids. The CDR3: CASSLGQANYEQYF. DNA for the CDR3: TGTGCCAGCAGCTTAGGACAGGCTAACTACGAGCAGTACTTC.

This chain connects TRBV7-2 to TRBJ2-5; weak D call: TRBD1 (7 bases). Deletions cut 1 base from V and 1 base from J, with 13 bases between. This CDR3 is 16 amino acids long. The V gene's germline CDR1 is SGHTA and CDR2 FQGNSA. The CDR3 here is CASSLGAGGSQETQYF. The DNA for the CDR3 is TGTGCCAGCAGCTTAGGGGCAGGGGGGAGCCAAGAGACCCAGTACTTC. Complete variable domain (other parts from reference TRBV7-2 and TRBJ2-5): GAGVSQSPSNKVTEKGKDVELRCDPISGHTALYWYRQSLGQGLEFLIYFQGNSAPDKSGLPSDRFSAERTGGSVSTLTIQRTQQEDSAVYLCASSLGAGGSQETQYFGPGTRLLVL.

This CDR3 is CASSPSSMLSSEQAFF. CDR3 DNA sequence: TGTGCCAGCAGCCCTAGTAGTATGCTATCGTCGGAACAAGCTTTCTTT. The gene calls are TRBV11-2 and TRBJ1-1; no definite D call. Trimming took 5 bases from V and 9 from J, leaving 25 bases between them. The CDR3 contains 16 residues. The germline V gene encodes CDR1 SGHAT and CDR2 FQNNGV.

In nucleotides, the CDR3 is TGTGCCAGCAGTGAAGACAGGGAGTCCTACACCGGGGAGCTGTTTTTT. Translating gives CASSEDRESYTGELFF. This chain connects TRBV6-1 to TRBJ2-2, with D perhaps matching TRBD1 (6 bases). This CDR3 comprises 16 residues. V gave up 1 base and J gave up 3 bases, with 12 bases separating them. CDR1 and CDR2 from the germline V gene are MNHNS and SASEGT.

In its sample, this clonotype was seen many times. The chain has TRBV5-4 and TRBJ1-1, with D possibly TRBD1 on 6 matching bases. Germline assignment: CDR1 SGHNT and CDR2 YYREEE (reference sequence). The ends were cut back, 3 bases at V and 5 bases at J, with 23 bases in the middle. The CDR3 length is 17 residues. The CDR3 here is CASSSPGAGYPLTEAFF. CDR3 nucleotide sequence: TGTGCCAGCAGCTCCCCAGGGGCTGGATACCCTTTGACTGAAGCTTTCTTT.

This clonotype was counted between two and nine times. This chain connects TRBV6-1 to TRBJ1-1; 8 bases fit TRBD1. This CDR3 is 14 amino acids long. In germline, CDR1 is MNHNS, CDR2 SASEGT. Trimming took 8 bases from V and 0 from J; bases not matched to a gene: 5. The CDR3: CASGVTGVNTEAFF. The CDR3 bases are TGTGCCAGCGGGGTGACAGGGGTGAACACTGAAGCTTTCTTT.

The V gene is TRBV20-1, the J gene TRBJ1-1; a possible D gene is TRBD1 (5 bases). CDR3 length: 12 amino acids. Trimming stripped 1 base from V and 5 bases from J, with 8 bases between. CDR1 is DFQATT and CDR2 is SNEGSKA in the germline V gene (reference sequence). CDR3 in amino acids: CSARGGSTEAFF. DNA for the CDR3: TGCAGTGCTAGAGGGGGGAGTACTGAAGCTTTCTTT.

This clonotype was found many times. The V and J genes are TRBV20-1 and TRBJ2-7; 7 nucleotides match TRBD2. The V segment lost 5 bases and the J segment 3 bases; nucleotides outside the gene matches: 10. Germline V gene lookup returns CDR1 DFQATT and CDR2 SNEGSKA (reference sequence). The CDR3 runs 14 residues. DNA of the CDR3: TGCAGTGCTGAGAGGGCTAGCGGACACTACGAGCAGTACTTC. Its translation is CSAERASGHYEQYF.

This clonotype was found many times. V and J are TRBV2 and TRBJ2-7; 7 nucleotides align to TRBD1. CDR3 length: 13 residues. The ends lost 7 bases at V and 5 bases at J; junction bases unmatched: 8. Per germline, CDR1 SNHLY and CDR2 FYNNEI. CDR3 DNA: TGTGCCAGCAAACGGGACAGACATGACGAGCAGTACTTC. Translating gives CASKRDRHDEQYF.

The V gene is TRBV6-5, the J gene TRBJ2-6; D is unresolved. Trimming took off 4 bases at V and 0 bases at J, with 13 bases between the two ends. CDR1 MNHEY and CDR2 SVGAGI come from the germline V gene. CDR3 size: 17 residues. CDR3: CASSFTRASSGANVLTF. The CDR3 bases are TGTGCCAGCAGTTTCACCCGGGCCAGCTCTGGGGCCAACGTCCTGACTTTC.

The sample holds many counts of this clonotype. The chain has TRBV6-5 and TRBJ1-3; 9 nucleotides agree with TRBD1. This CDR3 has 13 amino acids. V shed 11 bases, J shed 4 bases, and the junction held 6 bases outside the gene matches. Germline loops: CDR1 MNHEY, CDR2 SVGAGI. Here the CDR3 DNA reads TGTGCCTCACAGGGGGCGTCCGGAAACACCATATATTTT. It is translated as CASQGASGNTIYF.

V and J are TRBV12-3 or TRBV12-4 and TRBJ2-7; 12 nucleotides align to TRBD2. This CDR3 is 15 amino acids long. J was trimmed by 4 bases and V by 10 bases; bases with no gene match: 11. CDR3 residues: CATTSSGTSGYEQYF. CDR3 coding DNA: TGTGCCACGACCTCCTCCGGGACTAGCGGGTACGAGCAGTACTTC.

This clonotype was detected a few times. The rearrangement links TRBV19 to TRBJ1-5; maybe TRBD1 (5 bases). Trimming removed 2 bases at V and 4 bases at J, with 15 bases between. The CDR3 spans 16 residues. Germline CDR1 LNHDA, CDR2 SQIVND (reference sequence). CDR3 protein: CASSIRRETGNQPQHF. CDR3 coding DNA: TGTGCCAGTAGTATACGCAGGGAGACTGGGAATCAGCCCCAGCATTTT. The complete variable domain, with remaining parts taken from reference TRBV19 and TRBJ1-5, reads DGGITQSPKYLFRKEGQNVTLSCEQNLNHDAMYWYRQDPGQGLRLIYYSQIVNDFQKGDIAEGYSVSREKKESFPLTVTSAQKNPTAFYLCASSIRRETGNQPQHFGDGTRLSIL.

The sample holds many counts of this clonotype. The CDR3: CASSPVGDNTEAFF. The CDR3 coding sequence is TGTGCCAGCTCACCAGTGGGGGATAACACTGAAGCTTTCTTT. The rearrangement joins TRBV18 to TRBJ1-1; TRBD1 is a possible D gene (5 bases). With 2 bases removed from V and 2 bases from J, the gap between germline ends came to 9 bases. The CDR3 length is 14 residues. Germline assignment: CDR1 KGHSH and CDR2 LQKENI.

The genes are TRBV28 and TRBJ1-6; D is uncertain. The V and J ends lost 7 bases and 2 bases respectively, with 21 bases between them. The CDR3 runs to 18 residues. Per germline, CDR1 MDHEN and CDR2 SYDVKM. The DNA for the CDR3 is TGTGCCAGCACCCCAGCGGGCACCCTAAGGGCCTATAATTCACCCCTCCACTTT. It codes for CASTPAGTLRAYNSPLHF.

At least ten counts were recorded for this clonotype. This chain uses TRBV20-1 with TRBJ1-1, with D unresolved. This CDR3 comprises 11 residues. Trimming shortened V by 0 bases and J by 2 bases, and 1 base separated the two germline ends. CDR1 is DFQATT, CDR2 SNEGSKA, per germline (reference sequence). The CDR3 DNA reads TGCAGTGCTAGAGATAACACTGAAGCTTTCTTT. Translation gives CSARDNTEAFF.

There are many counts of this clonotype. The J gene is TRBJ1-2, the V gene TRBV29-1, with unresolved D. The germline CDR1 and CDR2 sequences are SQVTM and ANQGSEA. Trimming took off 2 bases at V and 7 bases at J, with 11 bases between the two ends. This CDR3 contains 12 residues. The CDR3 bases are TGCAGCGTTGAACCTTACGGGAGTGGCTACACCTTC. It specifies CSVEPYGSGYTF.

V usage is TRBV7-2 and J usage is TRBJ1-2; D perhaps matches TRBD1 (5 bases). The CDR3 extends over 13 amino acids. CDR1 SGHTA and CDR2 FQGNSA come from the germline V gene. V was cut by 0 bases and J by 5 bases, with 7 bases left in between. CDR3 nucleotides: TGTGCCAGCAGCTTAGCGACAGAATATGGCTACACCTTC. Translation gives CASSLATEYGYTF.